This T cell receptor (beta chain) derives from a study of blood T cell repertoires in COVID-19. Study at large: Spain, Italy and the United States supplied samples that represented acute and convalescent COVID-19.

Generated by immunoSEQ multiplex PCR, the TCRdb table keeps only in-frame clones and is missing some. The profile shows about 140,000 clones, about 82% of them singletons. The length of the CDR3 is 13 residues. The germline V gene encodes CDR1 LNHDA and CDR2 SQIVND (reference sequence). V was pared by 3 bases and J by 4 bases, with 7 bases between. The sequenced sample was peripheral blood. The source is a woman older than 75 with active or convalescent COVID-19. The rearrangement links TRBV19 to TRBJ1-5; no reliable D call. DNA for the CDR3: TGTGCCAGTAGTATCGCCAGTAATCAGCCCCAGCATTTT. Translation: CASSIASNQPQHF.